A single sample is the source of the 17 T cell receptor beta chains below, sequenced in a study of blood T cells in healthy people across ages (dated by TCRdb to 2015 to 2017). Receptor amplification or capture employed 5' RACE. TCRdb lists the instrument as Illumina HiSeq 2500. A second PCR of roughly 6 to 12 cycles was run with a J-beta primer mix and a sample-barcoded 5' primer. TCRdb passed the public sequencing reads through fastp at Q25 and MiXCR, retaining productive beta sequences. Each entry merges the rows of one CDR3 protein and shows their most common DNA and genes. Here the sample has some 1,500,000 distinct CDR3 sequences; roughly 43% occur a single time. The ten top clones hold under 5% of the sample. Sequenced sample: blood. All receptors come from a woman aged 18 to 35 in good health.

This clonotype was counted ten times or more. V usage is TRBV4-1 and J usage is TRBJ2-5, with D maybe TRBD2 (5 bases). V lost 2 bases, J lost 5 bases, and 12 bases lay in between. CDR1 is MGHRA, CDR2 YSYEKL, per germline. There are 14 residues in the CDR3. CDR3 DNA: TGCGCCAGCAGCCAAAGCCATAGCGAGGAGACCCAGTACTTC. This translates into CASSQSHSEETQYF.

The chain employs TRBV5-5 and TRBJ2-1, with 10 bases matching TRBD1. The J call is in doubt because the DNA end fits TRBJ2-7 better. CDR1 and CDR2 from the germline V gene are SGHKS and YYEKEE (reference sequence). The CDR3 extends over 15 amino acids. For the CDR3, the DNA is TGTGCCAGCAGCTTAGACAGGGGGCGGTCGAATGAGCAGTACTTC. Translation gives CASSLDRGRSNEQYF.

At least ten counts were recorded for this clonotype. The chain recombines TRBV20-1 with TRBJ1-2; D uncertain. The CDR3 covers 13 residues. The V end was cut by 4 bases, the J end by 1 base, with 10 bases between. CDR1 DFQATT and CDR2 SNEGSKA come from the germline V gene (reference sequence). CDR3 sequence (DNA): TGCAGTGCTACCACGGAGGTTAACTATGGCTACACCTTC. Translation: CSATTEVNYGYTF.

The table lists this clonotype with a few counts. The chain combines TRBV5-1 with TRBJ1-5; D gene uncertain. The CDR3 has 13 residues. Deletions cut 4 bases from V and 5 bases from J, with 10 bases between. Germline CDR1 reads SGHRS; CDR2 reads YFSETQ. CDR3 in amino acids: CASSPDGYQPQHF. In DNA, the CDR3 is TGCGCCAGCAGCCCGGACGGCTATCAGCCCCAGCATTTT. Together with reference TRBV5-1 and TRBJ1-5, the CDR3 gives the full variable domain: KAGVTQTPRYLIKTRGQQVTLSCSPISGHRSVSWYQQTPGQGLQFLFEYFSETQRNKGNFPGRFSGRQFSNSRSEMNVSTLELGDSALYLCASSPDGYQPQHFGDGTRLSIL.

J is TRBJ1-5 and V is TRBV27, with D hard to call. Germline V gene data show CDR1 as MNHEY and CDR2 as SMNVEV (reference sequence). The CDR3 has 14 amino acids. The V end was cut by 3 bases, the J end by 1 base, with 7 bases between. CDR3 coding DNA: TGTGCCAGCAGTTTCAGTTCGAGCAATCAGCCCCAGCATTTT. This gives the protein CASSFSSSNQPQHF.

CDR3 loop: CASSVAPLAASTDTQYF. CDR3 nucleotides: TGTGCCAGCAGCGTAGCTCCACTAGCGGCTAGCACAGATACGCAGTATTTT. This chain joins TRBV9 and TRBJ2-3; 8 bases are a match to TRBD2. This CDR3 comprises 17 residues. Losses at the gene ends were 0 bases for V and 0 bases for J; bases not matched to a gene: 6. Germline values: CDR1 SGDLS, CDR2 YYNGEE.

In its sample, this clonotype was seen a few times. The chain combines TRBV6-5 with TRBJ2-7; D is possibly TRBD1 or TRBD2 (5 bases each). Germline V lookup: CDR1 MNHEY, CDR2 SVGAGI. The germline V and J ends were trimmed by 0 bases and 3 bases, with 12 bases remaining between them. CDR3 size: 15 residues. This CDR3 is CASSYSGEKHYEQYF. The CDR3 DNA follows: TGTGCCAGCAGTTACTCGGGGGAGAAGCACTACGAGCAGTACTTC.

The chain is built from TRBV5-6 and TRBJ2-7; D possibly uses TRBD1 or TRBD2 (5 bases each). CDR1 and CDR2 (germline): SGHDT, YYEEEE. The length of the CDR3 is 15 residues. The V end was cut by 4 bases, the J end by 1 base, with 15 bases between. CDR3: CASSRGLDPSYEQYF. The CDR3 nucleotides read TGTGCCAGCAGCCGGGGCCTAGACCCTTCCTACGAGCAGTACTTC.

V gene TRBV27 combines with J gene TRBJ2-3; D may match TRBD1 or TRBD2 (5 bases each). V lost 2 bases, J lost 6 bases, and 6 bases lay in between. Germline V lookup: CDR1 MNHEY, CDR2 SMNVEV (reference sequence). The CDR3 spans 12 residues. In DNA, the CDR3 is TGTGCCAGCAGTTTAGGGGACGATACGCAGTATTTT. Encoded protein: CASSLGDDTQYF.

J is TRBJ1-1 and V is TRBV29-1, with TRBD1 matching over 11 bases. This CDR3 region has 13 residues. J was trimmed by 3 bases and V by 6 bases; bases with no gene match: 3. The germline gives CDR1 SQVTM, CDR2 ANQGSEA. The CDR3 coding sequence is TGCAGCGTGGACAGGGGGCATTACACTGAAGCTTTCTTT. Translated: CSVDRGHYTEAFF.

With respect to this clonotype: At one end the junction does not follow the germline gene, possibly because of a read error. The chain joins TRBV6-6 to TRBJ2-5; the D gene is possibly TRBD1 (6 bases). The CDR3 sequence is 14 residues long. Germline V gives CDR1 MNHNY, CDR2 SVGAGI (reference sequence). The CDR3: CASRYRVAQETQYF. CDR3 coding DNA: TGTGCCAGCCGTTACAGGGTAGCCCAAGAGACCCAGTACTTC.

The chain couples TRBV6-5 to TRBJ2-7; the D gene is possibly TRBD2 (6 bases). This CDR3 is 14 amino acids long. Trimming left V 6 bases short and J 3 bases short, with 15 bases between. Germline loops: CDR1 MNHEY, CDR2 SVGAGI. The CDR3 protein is CASRRKSAGYEQYF. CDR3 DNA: TGTGCCAGCAGAAGAAAGTCAGCGGGCTACGAGCAGTACTTC.

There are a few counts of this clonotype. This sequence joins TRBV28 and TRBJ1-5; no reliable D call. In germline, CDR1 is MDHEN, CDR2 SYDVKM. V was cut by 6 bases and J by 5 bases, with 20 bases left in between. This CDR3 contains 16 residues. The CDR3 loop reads CASSLSGEGFDQPQHF. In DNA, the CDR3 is TGTGCCAGCAGCCTATCTGGTGAAGGGTTCGATCAGCCCCAGCATTTT.

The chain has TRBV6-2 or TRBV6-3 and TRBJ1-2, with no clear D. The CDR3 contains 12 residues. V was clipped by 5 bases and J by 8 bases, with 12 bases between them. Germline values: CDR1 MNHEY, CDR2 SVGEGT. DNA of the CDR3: TGTGCCAGCAGTACCCCCAGGAGCGGCTACACCTTC. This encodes CASSTPRSGYTF.

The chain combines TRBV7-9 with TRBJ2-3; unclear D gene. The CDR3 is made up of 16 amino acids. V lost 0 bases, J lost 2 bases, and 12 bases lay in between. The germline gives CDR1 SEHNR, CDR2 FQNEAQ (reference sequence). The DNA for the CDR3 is TGTGCCAGCAGCTTAGCGAACACCGGTAACACAGATACGCAGTATTTT. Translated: CASSLANTGNTDTQYF.

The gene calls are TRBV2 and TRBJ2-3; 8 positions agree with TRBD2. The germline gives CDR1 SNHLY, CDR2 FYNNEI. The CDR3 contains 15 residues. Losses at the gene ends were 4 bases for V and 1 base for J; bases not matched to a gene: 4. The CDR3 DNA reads TGTGCCAGCAGTGTTTTGCGGGAGGGCACAGATACGCAGTATTTT. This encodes CASSVLREGTDTQYF. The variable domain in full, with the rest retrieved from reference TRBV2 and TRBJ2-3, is EPEVTQTPSHQVTQMGQEVILRCVPISNHLYFYWYRQILGQKVEFLVSFYNNEISEKSEIFDDQFSVERPDGSNFTLKIRSTKLEDSAMYFCASSVLREGTDTQYFGPGTRLTVL.

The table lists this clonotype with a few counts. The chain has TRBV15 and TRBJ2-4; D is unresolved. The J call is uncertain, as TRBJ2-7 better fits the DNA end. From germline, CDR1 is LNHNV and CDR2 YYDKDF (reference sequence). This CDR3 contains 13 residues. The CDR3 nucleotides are TGTGCCACCAGCAGAGAAGTACAGTACGAGCAGTACTTC. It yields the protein CATSREVQYEQYF.